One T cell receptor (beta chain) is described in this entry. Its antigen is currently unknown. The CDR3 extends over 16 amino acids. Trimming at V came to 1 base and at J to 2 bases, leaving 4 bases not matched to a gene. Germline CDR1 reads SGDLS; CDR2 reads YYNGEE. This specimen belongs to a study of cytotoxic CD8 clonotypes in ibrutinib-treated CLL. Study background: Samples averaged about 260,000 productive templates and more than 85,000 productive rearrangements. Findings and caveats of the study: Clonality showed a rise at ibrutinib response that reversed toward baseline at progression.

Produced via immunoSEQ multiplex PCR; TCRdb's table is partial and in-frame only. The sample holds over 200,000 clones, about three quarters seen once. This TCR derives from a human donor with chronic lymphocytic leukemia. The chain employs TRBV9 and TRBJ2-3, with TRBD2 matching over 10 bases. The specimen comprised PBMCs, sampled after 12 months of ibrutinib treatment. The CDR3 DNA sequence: TGTGCCAGCAGCGTACGGACTAGCGGAGTCACAGATACGCAGTATTTT. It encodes CASSVRTSGVTDTQYF.